This T cell receptor beta chain was retrieved from a study of T cells in Graves' hyperthyroidism and ophthalmopathy. Study context: Sampling of peripheral blood happened at initial diagnosis, prior to any treatment.

This clonotype was seen many times. Its target is unknown. Study results and caveats: Ophthalmopathy cases were set apart from stable hyperthyroidism by a 13 V-J model.

Fresh 10 ml peripheral blood yielded PBMCs. TCR beta CDR3 regions were amplified from RNA transcripts. Researchers ran a first-round RT-PCR on the TCR CDR3 using the HTBI primer set. TCRdb analysed the multiplex PCR reads with MiXCR anew, one entry per CDR3 protein. The sample yields approximately 400,000 distinct CDR3 sequences, approximately 17% seen once. This sequence was found in a young man with Graves' ophthalmopathy. Input material: blood.

The CDR3 region has the DNA TGCAGCCTGAAACGGCGGGGTTACACAGATACGCAGTATTTT. It specifies CSLKRRGYTDTQYF. V usage is TRBV20-1 and J usage is TRBJ2-3; D may be TRBD2 (6 bases). The CDR3 contains 14 residues. From germline, CDR1 is DFQATT and CDR2 SNEGSKA (reference sequence).